This T cell receptor (beta chain) is drawn from a study of blood T cell repertoires in COVID-19. Study overall: Acute and convalescent COVID-19 specimens originated in the United States, Italy and Spain. The analysed material was cDNA or gDNA that came from T cells, B-cell-depleted T cells, or PBMCs.

The table lists this clone with many counts. Germline V gene lookup returns CDR1 SGHAT and CDR2 FQNNGV. The length of the CDR3 is 18 residues. The V gene end was trimmed by 0 bases and the J gene end by 3 bases; junction bases not matched to a gene: 8. How the authors handled the data: Amplification of reference gene primers provided the estimated nucleated cell counts. Here immunoSEQ multiplex PCR was the method, and the copy in TCRdb shows in-frame clones only, minus some. D and trimming come from the DNA, and the V and J calls and clone size come from that table. The profile shows 200,000 to 300,000 clones, approximately 85% of them singletons.

This TCR came from a woman aged 55 to 70 with active or convalescent COVID-19. Sequenced sample: peripheral blood. The rearrangement joins TRBV11-2 to TRBJ2-3; 11 bases agree with TRBD2. CDR3 sequence reads: CASSLDLGSGGATDTQYF. CDR3 sequence (DNA): TGTGCCAGCAGCTTAGATCTGGGTAGCGGGGGGGCGACAGATACGCAGTATTTT.